A single T cell receptor beta chain is shown here with its context. This receptor's antigen is unknown. No base-level quality is on record; no much larger clone is a single base apart. The CDR3 holds 13 amino acids from the cysteine to the phenylalanine. Only the CDR3 DNA stays, 39 bases, in frame from base 1. In the germline V gene, CDR1 corresponds to MNHEY and CDR2 to SVGEGT. The V end loses 5 bases and the J end loses 2 bases, and a stretch of 10 bases separates them. The immunoSEQ Assay was used to sequence TCRbeta CDR3 regions. After extraction, genomic DNA underwent amplification by bias-controlled multiplex PCR, followed by high-throughput sequencing. The paper's processing steps were these. To quantify the absolute abundance of every unique TCRbeta CDR3 region, sequences were collapsed and filtered. T cell fraction was estimated by normalization of TCRbeta template counts to usable DNA, with usable DNA being measured through amplification of reference genes present in all nucleated cells. Repertoire TCRs were annotated as SARS-CoV-2-specific when V gene, CDR3 amino acid sequence and J gene were exactly matched to a known reactive TCR set. MIRA supplied the reference SARS-CoV-2 TCR set, which was filtered for enrichment in COVID-19-positive ImmuneCODE repertoires so that public or cross-reactive TCRs were removed. Using the MIRA antigens, annotated TCRs were further analysed by specific ORF or by position within an ORF. Depth was the summed frequency of annotated unique rearrangements, while breadth was defined as annotated unique rearrangements over total unique productive rearrangements. Two-sided Wilcoxon rank-sum tests were applied when comparing TCR breadth between groups. TCRdb carries this immuneACCESS record with in-frame sequences only. Its versions omit some clonotypes, under half of them owing to an unresolved V gene in the studies checked, with the rest unexplained. V and J calls plus clone size are reproduced from that table; the DNA served to infer D and trimming. The sample table holds about 350,000 clones, of which approximately 90% were seen once. Approximately 5% of the sample rests with the top ten.

The data belong to a study of Ad26.COV2.S vaccination and SARS-CoV-2 variants (TCRdb year 2021). A note on the overall study: Donors in the vaccine arm were drawn from COV1001, a multicentre, randomized, double-blind, placebo-controlled phase I-IIa trial testing Ad26.COV2.S in healthy adults. Ad26.COV2.S was administered intramuscularly at a dose of 5x10^10 or 1x10^11 viral particles, either as one shot or as two shots given 56 days apart. The specificity and breadth of SARS-CoV-2-reactive T cell receptors after Ad26.COV2.S vaccination were assessed by TCRbeta repertoire sequencing. The TCR-sequenced set comprised approximately 32 samples: 19 Ad26.COV2.S vaccine recipients, 5 placebo recipients and 8 SARS-CoV-2 convalescent individuals. Participants in the trial were split at random into five groups of five each, receiving low-dose or high-dose Ad26.COV2.S once or twice, or else placebo on both occasions. Throughout the experiments and outcome assessment, investigators stayed blinded to trial group allocation.

Here is what the overall study found, with its caveats: The authors noted that total T cell responses may have been underestimated by the TCR breadth and depth analyses. Comparable non-spike TCR breadth was observed between vaccine and placebo recipients, consistent with only spike being contained in the vaccine. Substantial breadth of spike-specific CD8+ and CD4+ T cell responses was reported after vaccination. Comparing responses between vaccine doses or regimens was not something the study was powered to do. Higher spike-specific TCR breadth was observed in Ad26.COV2.S recipients than in placebo recipients (P = 0.0014).

What this sample's treatment or condition label stands for: roughly 19 received Ad26.COV2.S at low or high dose, single or two shots; about 5 received placebo; per-sample allocation not given. For vaccine and placebo recipients, the sequenced repertoires came from samples collected on day 63 after the first injection. In Cohort 1b, around 23 adults aged 18-55 years were enrolled at a single site in Boston, USA, between 29 July and 7 August 2020. As a vaccine, Ad26.COV2.S was a replication-incompetent adenovirus type 26 vector that expressed a prefusion-stabilized SARS-CoV-2 spike protein derived from the original Wuhan strain.

Sequenced material: peripheral blood, taken in a trial of Ad26.COV2.S vaccine versus placebo. This clonotype originated in a person aged 18-65 years who received the Ad26.COV2.S COVID-19 vaccine or a placebo. The rearrangement joined TRBV6-2 or TRBV6-3 to TRBJ2-7; no D segment can be confidently identified. The CDR3 region has the sequence CASSHDPPYEQYF. The DNA reads as follows: TGTGCCAGCAGTCACGACCCCCCCTACGAGCAGTACTTC.